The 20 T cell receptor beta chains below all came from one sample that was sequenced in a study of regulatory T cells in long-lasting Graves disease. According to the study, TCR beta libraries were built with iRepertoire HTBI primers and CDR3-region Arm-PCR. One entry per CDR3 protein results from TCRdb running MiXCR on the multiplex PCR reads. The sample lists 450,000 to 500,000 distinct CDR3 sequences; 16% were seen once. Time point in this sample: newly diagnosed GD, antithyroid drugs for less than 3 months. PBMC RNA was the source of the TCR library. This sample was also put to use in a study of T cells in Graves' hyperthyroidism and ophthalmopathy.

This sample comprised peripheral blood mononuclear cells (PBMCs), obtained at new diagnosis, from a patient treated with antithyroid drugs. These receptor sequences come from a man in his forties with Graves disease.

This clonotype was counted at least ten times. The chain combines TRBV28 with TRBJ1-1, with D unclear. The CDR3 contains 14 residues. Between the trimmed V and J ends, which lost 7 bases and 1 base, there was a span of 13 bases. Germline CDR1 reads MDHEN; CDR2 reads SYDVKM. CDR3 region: CASKDTPQNTEAFF. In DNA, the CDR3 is TGTGCCAGCAAAGACACGCCGCAGAACACTGAAGCTTTCTTT.

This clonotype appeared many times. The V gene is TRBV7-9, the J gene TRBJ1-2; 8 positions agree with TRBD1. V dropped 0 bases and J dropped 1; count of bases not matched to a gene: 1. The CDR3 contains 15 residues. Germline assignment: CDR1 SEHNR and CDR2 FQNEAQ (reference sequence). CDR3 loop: CASSLAGQGNYGYTF. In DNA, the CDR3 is TGTGCCAGCAGCTTAGCTGGACAGGGTAACTATGGCTACACCTTC. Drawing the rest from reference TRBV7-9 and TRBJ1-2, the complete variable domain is DTGVSQNPRHKITKRGQNVTFRCDPISEHNRLYWYRQTLGQGPEFLTYFQNEAQLEKSRLLSDRFSAERPKGSFSTLEIQRTEQGDSAMYLCASSLAGQGNYGYTFGSGTRLTVV.

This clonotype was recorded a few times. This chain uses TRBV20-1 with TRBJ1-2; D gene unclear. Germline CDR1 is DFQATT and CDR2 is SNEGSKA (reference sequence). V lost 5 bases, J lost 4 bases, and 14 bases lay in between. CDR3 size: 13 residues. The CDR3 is CSAPEAAGYGYTF. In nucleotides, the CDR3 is TGCAGTGCTCCAGAAGCCGCGGGCTATGGCTACACCTTC.

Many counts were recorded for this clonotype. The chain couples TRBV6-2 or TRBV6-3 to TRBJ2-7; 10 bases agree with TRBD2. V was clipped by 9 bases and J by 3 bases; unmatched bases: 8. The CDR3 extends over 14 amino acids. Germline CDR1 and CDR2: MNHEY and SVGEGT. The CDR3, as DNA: TGTGCCAGTACGTTAGCGGGAGGTGGCTACGAGCAGTACTTC. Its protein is CASTLAGGGYEQYF.

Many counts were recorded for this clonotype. The CDR3 here is CASSPLAGVRNEQFF. In DNA, the CDR3 is TGTGCCAGCAGTCCCTTAGCGGGAGTAAGGAATGAGCAGTTCTTC. The gene calls are TRBV6-1 and TRBJ2-1; 9 bases are a match to TRBD2. V was clipped by 5 bases and J by 7 bases; unmatched bases: 9. Germline V lookup: CDR1 MNHNS, CDR2 SASEGT. The CDR3 covers 15 residues.

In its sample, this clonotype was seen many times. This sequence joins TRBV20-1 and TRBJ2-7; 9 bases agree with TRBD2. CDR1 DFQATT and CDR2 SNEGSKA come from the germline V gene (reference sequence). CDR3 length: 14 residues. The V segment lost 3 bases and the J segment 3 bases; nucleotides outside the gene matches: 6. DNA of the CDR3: TGCAGTGCTAGCTTTGCTAGCGGGGACTACGAGCAGTACTTC. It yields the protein CSASFASGDYEQYF.

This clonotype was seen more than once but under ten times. Written as DNA, the CDR3 is TGCAGCGTCCCCACATCCGGGAGGGCCGCCGCGGTTACGCAGTATTTT. Translating gives CSVPTSGRAAAVTQYF. The rearrangement uses TRBV29-1 and TRBJ2-3; TRBD2 agrees at 8 bases. With V trimmed by 6 bases and J by 8 bases, 19 bases remained unmatched. Looked up from germline, CDR1 is SQVTM and CDR2 is ANQGSEA. The CDR3 runs to 16 residues.

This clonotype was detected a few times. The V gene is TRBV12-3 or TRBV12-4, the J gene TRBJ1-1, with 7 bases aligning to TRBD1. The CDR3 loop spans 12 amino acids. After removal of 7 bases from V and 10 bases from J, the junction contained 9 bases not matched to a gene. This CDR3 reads CASTEGQFRAFF. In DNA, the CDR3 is TGTGCCAGCACCGAGGGACAGTTCAGAGCTTTCTTT.

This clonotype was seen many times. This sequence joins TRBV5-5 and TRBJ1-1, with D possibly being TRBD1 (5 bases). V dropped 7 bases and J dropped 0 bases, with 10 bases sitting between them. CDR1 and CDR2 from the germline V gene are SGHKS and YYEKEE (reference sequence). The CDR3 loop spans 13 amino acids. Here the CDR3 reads CASVRGLNTEAFF. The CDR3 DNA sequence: TGTGCCAGCGTAAGGGGCCTGAACACTGAAGCTTTCTTT.

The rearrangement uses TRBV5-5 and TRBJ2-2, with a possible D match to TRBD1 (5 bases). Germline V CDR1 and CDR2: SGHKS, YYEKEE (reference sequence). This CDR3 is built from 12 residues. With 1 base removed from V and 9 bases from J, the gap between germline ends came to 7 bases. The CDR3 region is CASSLSGRELFF. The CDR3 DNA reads TGTGCCAGCAGCTTGTCAGGGCGGGAGCTGTTTTTT.

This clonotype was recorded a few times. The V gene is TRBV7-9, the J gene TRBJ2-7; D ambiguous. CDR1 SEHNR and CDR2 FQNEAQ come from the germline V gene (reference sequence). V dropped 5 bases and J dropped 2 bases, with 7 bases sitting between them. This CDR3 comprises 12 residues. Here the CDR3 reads CASSPQPYEQYF. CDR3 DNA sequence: TGTGCCAGCAGCCCCCAGCCCTACGAGCAGTACTTC.

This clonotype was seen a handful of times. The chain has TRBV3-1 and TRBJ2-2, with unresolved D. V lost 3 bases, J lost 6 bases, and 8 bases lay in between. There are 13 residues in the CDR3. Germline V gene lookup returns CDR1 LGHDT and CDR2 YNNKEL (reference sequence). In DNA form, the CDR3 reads TGTGCCAGCAGCCAGGTTACGCCCGGGGAGCTGTTTTTT. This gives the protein CASSQVTPGELFF.

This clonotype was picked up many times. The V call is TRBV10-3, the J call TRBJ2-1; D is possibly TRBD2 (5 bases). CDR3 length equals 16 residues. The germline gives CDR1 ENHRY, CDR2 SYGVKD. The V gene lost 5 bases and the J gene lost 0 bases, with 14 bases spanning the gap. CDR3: CAISILAPSSYNEQFF. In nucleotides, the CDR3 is TGTGCCATCAGTATATTAGCGCCCAGCTCCTACAATGAGCAGTTCTTC.

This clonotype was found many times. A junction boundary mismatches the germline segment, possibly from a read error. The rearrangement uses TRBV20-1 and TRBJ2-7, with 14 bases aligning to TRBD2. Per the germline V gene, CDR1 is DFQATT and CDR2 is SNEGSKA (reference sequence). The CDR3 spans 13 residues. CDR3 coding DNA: TGCAGTGGGGGACTAGCGGGAGCCAACGAGCAGTACTTT. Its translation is CSGGLAGANEQYF.

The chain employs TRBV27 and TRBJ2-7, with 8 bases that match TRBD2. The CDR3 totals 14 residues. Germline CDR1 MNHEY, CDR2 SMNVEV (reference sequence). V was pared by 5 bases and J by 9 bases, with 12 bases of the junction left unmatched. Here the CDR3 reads CASSPVSTSERQYF. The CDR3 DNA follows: TGTGCCAGCAGTCCCGTTTCGACTAGCGAACGGCAGTACTTC.

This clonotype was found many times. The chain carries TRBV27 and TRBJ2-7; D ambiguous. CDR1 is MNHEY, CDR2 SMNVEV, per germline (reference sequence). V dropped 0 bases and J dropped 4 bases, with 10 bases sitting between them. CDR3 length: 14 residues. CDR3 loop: CASSLSGFGYEQYF. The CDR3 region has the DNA TGTGCCAGCAGTTTATCGGGTTTCGGATACGAGCAGTACTTC.

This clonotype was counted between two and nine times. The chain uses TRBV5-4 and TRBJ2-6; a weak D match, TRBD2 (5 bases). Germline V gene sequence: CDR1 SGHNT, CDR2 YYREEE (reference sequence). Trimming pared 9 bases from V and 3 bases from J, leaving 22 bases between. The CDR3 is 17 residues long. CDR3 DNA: TGTGCCACCACCGTTCCGGGAAGCTTCTATGGGGCCAACGTCCTGACTTTC. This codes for CATTVPGSFYGANVLTF.

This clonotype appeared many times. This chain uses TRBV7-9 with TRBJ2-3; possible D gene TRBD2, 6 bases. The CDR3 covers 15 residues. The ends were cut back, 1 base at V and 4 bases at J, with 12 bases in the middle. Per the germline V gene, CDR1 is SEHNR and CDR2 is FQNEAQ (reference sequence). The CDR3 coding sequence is TGTGCCAGCAGCTTAGTGGGGGGAATCCCAGATACGCAGTATTTT. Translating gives CASSLVGGIPDTQYF.

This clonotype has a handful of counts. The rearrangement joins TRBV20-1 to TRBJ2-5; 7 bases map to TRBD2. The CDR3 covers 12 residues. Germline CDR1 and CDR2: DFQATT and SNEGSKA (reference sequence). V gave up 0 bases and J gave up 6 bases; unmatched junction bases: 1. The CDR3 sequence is CSAREGGKTQYF. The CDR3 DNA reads TGCAGTGCTAGAGAGGGGGGGAAGACCCAGTACTTC.

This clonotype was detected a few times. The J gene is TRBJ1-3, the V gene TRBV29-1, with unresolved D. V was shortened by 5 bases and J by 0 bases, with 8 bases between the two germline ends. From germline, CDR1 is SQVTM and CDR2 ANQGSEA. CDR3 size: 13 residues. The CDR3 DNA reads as TGCAGCGTTACGGACGACTCTGGAAACACCATATATTTT. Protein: CSVTDDSGNTIYF.